Following are 18 T cell receptor beta chains from one sample sequenced in a study of T cell responses to AZD1222 COVID-19 vaccine. Measured with immunoSEQ multiplex PCR; TCRdb has only the in-frame clones, and not every one. The sample records some 200,000 clones, approximately 90% being singletons. Sequencing used peripheral blood, obtained on day 0 of AZD1222 vaccination. The receptor set was obtained from an adult in good health.

This chain connects TRBV7-9 to TRBJ2-7; D perhaps matches TRBD1 (5 bases). CDR1 SEHNR and CDR2 FQNEAQ come from the germline V gene (reference sequence). V was trimmed by 2 bases and J by 1 base, leaving 21 bases between them. This CDR3 spans 18 amino acids. CDR3 amino acids: CASSLKGGAGPRSYEQYF. Written as DNA, the CDR3 is TGTGCCAGCAGCTTAAAGGGTGGGGCAGGACCCCGTTCCTACGAGCAGTACTTC.

This chain links TRBV7-2 with TRBJ1-3; TRBD1 might be the D (5 bases). CDR3 length: 16 residues. Trimming took off 2 bases at V and 3 bases at J, with 14 bases between the two ends. Germline CDR1 reads SGHTA; CDR2 reads FQGNSA. For the CDR3, the DNA is TGTGCCAGCAGCTTAAATTCGGCAGGGAATGGAAACACCATATATTTT. Translated, it gives CASSLNSAGNGNTIYF.

V usage is TRBV5-4 and J usage is TRBJ2-1; the D gene could be TRBD1 or TRBD2 (5 bases each). V lost 0 bases and J lost 10, with 11 bases in between. The germline gives CDR1 SGHNT, CDR2 YYREEE (reference sequence). This CDR3 has 13 residues. CDR3 loop: CASSLAGQREQFF. DNA for the CDR3: TGTGCCAGCAGCTTGGCGGGGCAGCGAGAGCAGTTCTTC.

V usage is TRBV28 and J usage is TRBJ1-5, with 9 bases identical to TRBD1. From germline, CDR1 is MDHEN and CDR2 SYDVKM. This CDR3 contains 17 residues. The ends lost 5 bases at V and 3 bases at J; junction bases unmatched: 11. The CDR3 DNA reads TGTGCCAGCAGTACACCGGGGACAGGGCGGATCAATCAGCCCCAGCATTTT. Protein sequence: CASSTPGTGRINQPQHF.

J is TRBJ1-1 and V is TRBV28, with 7 bases identical to TRBD1. This CDR3 comprises 14 residues. Germline values: CDR1 MDHEN, CDR2 SYDVKM. Germline trimming cut 3 bases from V and 5 bases from J; bases unmatched to any gene: 6. CDR3 amino acids: CASSFEGARTEAFF. The CDR3 DNA reads TGTGCCAGCAGTTTCGAGGGGGCGAGGACTGAAGCTTTCTTT.

The chain joins TRBV6-2 or TRBV6-3 to TRBJ1-1, with D hard to call. V was trimmed by 3 bases and J by 3 bases, leaving 14 bases between them. This CDR3 is built from 15 residues. CDR1 MNHEY and CDR2 SVGEGT come from the germline V gene. The CDR3 DNA reads as TGTGCCAGCAGTTATAGTCGGGCGCTGCACACTGAAGCTTTCTTT. Protein product: CASSYSRALHTEAFF.

The chain recombines TRBV9 with TRBJ2-3; 8 bases map to TRBD2. Losses at the gene ends were 1 base for V and 4 bases for J; bases not matched to a gene: 14. The germline V gene encodes CDR1 SGDLS and CDR2 YYNGEE. This CDR3 has 18 residues. CDR3 DNA: TGTGCCAGCAGCGTAAGAGGGAGCGGGAGTGTTGGCGCAGATACGCAGTATTTT. Amino acid sequence: CASSVRGSGSVGADTQYF.

The chain couples TRBV4-1 to TRBJ1-1; D gene unclear. CDR3 length: 13 residues. V lost 2 bases, J lost 1 base, and 5 bases lay in between. CDR1 is MGHRA, CDR2 YSYEKL, per germline. The CDR3 coding sequence is TGCGCCAGCAGCCAAAACAAGAACACTGAAGCTTTCTTT. The encoded protein is CASSQNKNTEAFF.

The table lists this clone with a count of one. The chain combines TRBV2 with TRBJ1-1; TRBD1 matches 9 bases. The CDR3 has 12 amino acids. Germline loops: CDR1 SNHLY, CDR2 FYNNEI. Trimming cost V 8 bases and J 8 bases; bases outside gene matches: 6. For the CDR3, the DNA is TGTGCCAGCGGACGGACAGGGGCAGAAGCTTTCTTT. Translation gives CASGRTGAEAFF.

The J gene is TRBJ1-1, the V gene TRBV7-2, with D possibly being TRBD1 (5 bases). The V gene's germline CDR1 is SGHTA and CDR2 FQGNSA. The CDR3 covers 16 residues. The V gene lost 2 bases and the J gene lost 0 bases, with 13 bases spanning the gap. CDR3 bases: TGTGCCAGCAGCTTATGGAGGGGAAGAATGAACACTGAAGCTTTCTTT. Its translation is CASSLWRGRMNTEAFF.

The chain recombines TRBV27 with TRBJ1-5; D remains ambiguous. Germline V gene lookup returns CDR1 MNHEY and CDR2 SMNVEV (reference sequence). Trimming stripped 8 bases from V and 3 bases from J, with 5 bases between. The CDR3 is made up of 11 amino acids. The CDR3 loop is CASGYNQPQHF. The CDR3 DNA is TGTGCCAGCGGTTACAATCAGCCCCAGCATTTT.

J is TRBJ2-6 and V is TRBV5-1; no definite D call. Trimming took 1 base from V and 6 from J, leaving 8 bases between them. The CDR3 length is 14 residues. Germline values: CDR1 SGHRS, CDR2 YFSETQ. The CDR3 sequence: CASSLNSQANVLTF. The CDR3 coding sequence is TGCGCCAGCAGCTTGAACTCGCAGGCCAACGTCCTGACTTTC.

The V gene is TRBV6-5, the J gene TRBJ2-7; D may be TRBD1 or TRBD2 (5 bases each). Germline assignment: CDR1 MNHEY and CDR2 SVGAGI. This CDR3 is built from 15 residues. Trimming stripped 6 bases from V and 0 bases from J, with 15 bases between. In DNA form, the CDR3 reads TGTGCCAGCAGCACACAGGACTCTGGCTCCTACGAGCAGTACTTC. It codes for CASSTQDSGSYEQYF.

On this clone: Other DNA variants within this sample encode the same CDR3. The rearrangement links TRBV6-5 to TRBJ1-1; D is uncertain. CDR1 MNHEY and CDR2 SVGAGI come from the germline V gene. The germline V and J ends were trimmed by 2 bases and 1 base, with 8 bases remaining between them. The CDR3 is 14 residues long. CDR3 sequence reads: CASSYNRQNTEAFF. Written as DNA, the CDR3 is TGTGCCAGCAGTTACAACCGCCAGAACACTGAAGCTTTCTTT.

The chain uses TRBV28 and TRBJ2-7; 7 nucleotides align to TRBD1. The CDR3 runs 14 residues. Trimming removed 6 bases from V and 8 bases from J; junction bases left unmatched: 13. Per the germline V gene, CDR1 is MDHEN and CDR2 is SYDVKM. The DNA of the CDR3 is TGTGCCAGCAGGGGGGCCGACAGGGCTGGGAAGCAGTACTTC. It codes for CASRGADRAGKQYF.

The chain recombines TRBV12-3 or TRBV12-4 with TRBJ1-2; possibly TRBD1 for D (5 bases). Trimming removed 7 bases at V and 0 bases at J, with 9 bases between. The CDR3 runs 13 residues. The CDR3 DNA reads TGTGCCAGCACCACCAGGGCTAACTATGGCTACACCTTC. As protein: CASTTRANYGYTF.

DNA of the CDR3: TGCAGCGTCGACTTCGGTCTGGGCCCAGAGACCCAGTACTTC. Amino acids: CSVDFGLGPETQYF. The genes are TRBV29-1 and TRBJ2-5; no definite D call. Trimming took 6 bases from V and 4 from J, leaving 18 bases between them. Per germline, CDR1 SQVTM and CDR2 ANQGSEA. This CDR3 is built from 14 residues.

The chain combines TRBV9 with TRBJ2-2; D remains unclear. CDR3 length: 13 residues. V lost 3 bases and J lost 6, with 9 bases in between. The germline CDR1 and CDR2 sequences are SGDLS and YYNGEE. The CDR3 DNA follows: TGTGCCAGCAGCGCTGTCTCGGCCGGGGAGCTGTTTTTT. Protein: CASSAVSAGELFF.